The rows below give T cell receptor beta chains drawn from one sample of a study of CD8 T cells in ankylosing spondylitis. One entry per CDR3 protein results from TCRdb running MiXCR on the 5' RACE reads. Among 200,000 to 300,000 distinct CDR3 sequences listed, more than 25% were seen once. Specimen: blood, either unsorted or a sorted T cell fraction (not recorded which). The receptors originated from a male donor with ankylosing spondylitis or in good health (not recorded which). CDR3s include the opening cysteine and the closing phenylalanine or tryptophan. Each record gives: J gene, D gene, clone size, V gene, CDR3 DNA, CDR3 protein. The D gene is left open where the match is weak. The size of a clone is reported for some rows only, either as once, few or many, or as a class for expanded clones.

TRBJ2-3	.	.	TRBV6-1	TGTGCGATAGGGACGAACACAGATACGCAGTATTTT	CAIGTNTDTQYF
TRBJ1-4	.	few	TRBV12-3/TRBV12-4	TGTGCCAGCAGTTCGAATCGCCAGGGTCTTAATGAAAAACTGTTTTTT	CASSSNRQGLNEKLFF
TRBJ2-7	TRBD2	.	TRBV6-5	TGTGCCAGCAGTTACTCGGGAGGGACCCCCGGCGAGCAGTACTTC	CASSYSGGTPGEQYF
TRBJ2-3	.	.	TRBV20-1	TGCAGTGCTAGACACCCGTACAGCGTGAGCACAGATACGCAGTATTTT	CSARHPYSVSTDTQYF
TRBJ1-2	TRBD1	.	TRBV4-2	TGTGCCAGCAGCCAAAGGGACAGGGCCTCTTTCTATGGCTACACCTTC	CASSQRDRASFYGYTF
TRBJ2-1	TRBD2	few	TRBV7-2	TGTGCCAGCAGCTTACGCGGGGGGAACTACAATGAGCAGTTCTTC	CASSLRGGNYNEQFF
TRBJ1-1	TRBD1	few	TRBV15	TGTGCCACCAGCACCTCCGACAGGGGATCGTGGACTGAAGCTTTCTTT	CATSTSDRGSWTEAFF
TRBJ2-5	.	.	TRBV28	TGTGCCAGCAGTTCCGGGGGCATCCGCCAAGAGACCCAGTACTTC	CASSSGGIRQETQYF
TRBJ1-5	TRBD1	.	TRBV29-1	TGCAGCGTTGAACAGGGGGGCAATCAGCCCCAGCATTTT	CSVEQGGNQPQHF
TRBJ2-3	.	few	TRBV3-1	TGTGCCAGCAGCCCTATTCTGGGGGGCGGCACAGATACGCAGTATTTT	CASSPILGGGTDTQYF
TRBJ2-1	TRBD2	few	TRBV20-1	TGCAGTGCTTGCCGGACTAGCGGCAATGAGCAGTTCTTC	CSACRTSGNEQFF
TRBJ2-3	.	few	TRBV20-1	TGCAGTGCTAGCCCACTTAGCACAGATACGCAGTATTTT	CSASPLSTDTQYF
TRBJ1-5	.	.	TRBV27	TGTGCCAGCAGGAAGGGCGGGGGGGCCGAATATCAGCCCCAGCATTTT	CASRKGGGAEYQPQHF
TRBJ1-4	.	few	TRBV12-3/TRBV12-4	TGTGCCAGCAGCCGGGACGGGAGAAATGAAAAACTGTTTTTT	CASSRDGRNEKLFF
TRBJ1-1	TRBD1	few	TRBV20-1	TGCAGTGCTAGAGGTTACAGGGGCTCCCTTATCATGAACACTGAAGCTTTCTTT	CSARGYRGSLIMNTEAFF